One sample yielded the 18 T cell receptor beta chains listed below, sequenced in a study of cytomegalovirus exposure and HLA in healthy donors. The study ran its PCR with 60 Vbeta and 13 Jbeta primers. The data were produced by immunoSEQ multiplex PCR, yet TCRdb's version contains in-frame clones alone and is incomplete. This sample has 150,000 or so clones, with nearly 80% found just once. The sample comprised PBMCs. The receptors shown here come from a male donor in good health and CMV-seronegative.

The V gene is TRBV18, the J gene TRBJ1-1; TRBD1 matches 7 bases. CDR3 length equals 13 residues. Germline assignment: CDR1 KGHSH and CDR2 LQKENI. The V segment lost 3 bases and the J segment 11 bases; nucleotides outside the gene matches: 9. The CDR3 region has the DNA TGTGCCAGCTCACCTGGGACAGATCAGGGGGCTTTCTTT. Translating gives CASSPGTDQGAFF.

The genes are TRBV6-5 and TRBJ1-2, with D perhaps matching TRBD1 (6 bases). From germline, CDR1 is MNHEY and CDR2 SVGAGI. V was trimmed by 7 bases and J by 5 bases, leaving 17 bases between them. The CDR3 has 14 amino acids. The CDR3 DNA is TGTGCCAGCAAGACCTCCTGGACAGAGTATGGCTACACCTTC. Protein product: CASKTSWTEYGYTF.

The chain recombines TRBV27 with TRBJ2-2; 9 bases fit TRBD1. Looked up from germline, CDR1 is MNHEY and CDR2 is SMNVEV (reference sequence). CDR3 length equals 16 residues. V lost 3 bases and J lost 3; bases outside the gene matches: 5. Written as DNA, the CDR3 is TGTGCCAGCAGTTTTTCGGGACAGGGATACACCGGGGAGCTGTTTTTT. Its protein is CASSFSGQGYTGELFF.

The gene calls are TRBV19 and TRBJ1-2, with D maybe TRBD1 (6 bases). This CDR3 has 13 residues. The V gene lost 4 bases and the J gene lost 4 bases, with 10 bases spanning the gap. Germline values: CDR1 LNHDA, CDR2 SQIVND (reference sequence). CDR3: CASSKGVGYGYTF. The CDR3 coding sequence is TGTGCCAGTAGTAAGGGGGTCGGCTATGGCTACACCTTC.

The rearrangement links TRBV7-3 to TRBJ2-7; D not certain. The CDR3 consists of 13 residues. Trimming stripped 5 bases from V and 5 bases from J, with 13 bases between. CDR1 is SGHTA, CDR2 FQGTGA, per germline. CDR3 region: CASSASRYDEQYF. The CDR3 nucleotides are TGTGCCAGCAGCGCCTCTAGGTACGACGAGCAGTACTTC.

The chain uses TRBV2 and TRBJ2-1, with D possibly being TRBD2 (5 bases). With 4 bases removed from V and 3 bases from J, the gap between germline ends came to 7 bases. The length of the CDR3 is 13 residues. Germline lookup yields CDR1 SNHLY and CDR2 FYNNEI. CDR3 coding DNA: TGTGCCAGCAGTGGGACTGTCTACAATGAGCAGTTCTTC. It specifies CASSGTVYNEQFF.

This chain uses TRBV19 with TRBJ1-1, with TRBD1 as a possible D gene (5 bases). Germline values: CDR1 LNHDA, CDR2 SQIVND (reference sequence). Trimming removed 9 bases from V and 3 bases from J, with 17 bases in between. The CDR3 is made up of 14 amino acids. CDR3 sequence reads: CASHLGGGYTEAFF. In nucleotides, the CDR3 is TGTGCCAGCCACTTAGGCGGGGGATACACTGAAGCTTTCTTT.

The rearrangement uses TRBV10-3 and TRBJ1-2; TRBD1 might be the D (6 bases). The CDR3 contains 16 residues. Germline CDR1 ENHRY, CDR2 SYGVKD. The V end lost 0 bases, the J end lost 2 bases, and 13 bases lay between the germline ends. CDR3 sequence (DNA): TGTGCCATCAGTGAGTCAAGGACAGCCGGGAACTATGGCTACACCTTC. Its protein product is CAISESRTAGNYGYTF.

The rearrangement joins TRBV5-1 to TRBJ2-7; maybe TRBD1 (6 bases). This CDR3 has 12 amino acids. The germline V gene encodes CDR1 SGHRS and CDR2 YFSETQ. Trimming left V 5 bases short and J 6 bases short, with 12 bases between. CDR3 in amino acids: CASSLEGGEQYF. DNA for the CDR3: TGCGCCAGCAGTCTGGAAGGGGGCGAGCAGTACTTC.

The V gene is TRBV5-5, the J gene TRBJ1-2; 9 bases map to TRBD1. V dropped 0 bases and J dropped 8; count of bases not matched to a gene: 2. Looked up from germline, CDR1 is SGHKS and CDR2 is YYEKEE (reference sequence). This CDR3 contains 13 residues. This CDR3 is CASSLGQGDGYTF. In DNA form, the CDR3 reads TGTGCCAGCAGCTTGGGACAGGGGGACGGCTACACCTTC.

Here the CDR3 reads CAWSVSGTAGANVLTF. DNA of the CDR3: TGTGCCTGGAGTGTATCGGGTACGGCTGGGGCCAACGTCCTGACTTTC. The chain employs TRBV30 and TRBJ2-6; D gene unclear. Trimming removed 0 bases at V and 2 bases at J, with 11 bases between. Germline V gene sequence: CDR1 GTSNPN, CDR2 SVGIG (reference sequence). The CDR3 covers 16 residues.

This chain links TRBV19 with TRBJ1-2, with 10 bases fitting TRBD1. V gave up 5 bases and J gave up 7 bases; unmatched junction bases: 10. Looked up from germline, CDR1 is LNHDA and CDR2 is SQIVND (reference sequence). There are 15 residues in the CDR3. The CDR3 sequence is CASSPEGQGSAGYTF. Written as DNA, the CDR3 is TGTGCCAGTAGTCCTGAGGGACAGGGGTCTGCTGGCTACACCTTC.

This clone has only one observation. The genes are TRBV7-7 and TRBJ2-2, with 9 positions matching TRBD1. The CDR3 runs 15 residues. V dropped 3 bases and J dropped 6; count of bases not matched to a gene: 5. The germline V gene encodes CDR1 SSHAT and CDR2 FNYEAQ (reference sequence). The DNA of the CDR3 is TGTGCCAGCAGCTTCGGGACAGGGTATCCCGGGGAGCTGTTTTTT. It encodes CASSFGTGYPGELFF.

This clone is a singleton in its sample. The chain is built from TRBV30 and TRBJ1-1; 8 nucleotides line up with TRBD1. CDR3 length: 12 residues. The J segment lost 4 bases and the V segment lost 7 bases, leaving 5 bases of the junction unmatched. Germline CDR1 reads GTSNPN; CDR2 reads SVGIG (reference sequence). DNA for the CDR3: TGTGCCTCAAGACAGGGGTTCACTGAAGCTTTCTTT. Encoded protein: CASRQGFTEAFF.

The chain joins TRBV27 to TRBJ1-1; D call uncertain. Germline loops: CDR1 MNHEY, CDR2 SMNVEV (reference sequence). The V and J ends lost 3 bases and 1 base respectively, with 6 bases between them. The CDR3 totals 13 residues. As DNA, the CDR3 is TGTGCCAGCAGTTTCGGTCAGAACACTGAAGCTTTCTTT. This translates into CASSFGQNTEAFF.

In its sample, this clone was seen a few times. V is TRBV7-9 and J is TRBJ1-1, with D maybe TRBD1 (5 bases). CDR1 is SEHNR and CDR2 is FQNEAQ in the germline V gene (reference sequence). V was trimmed by 4 bases and J by 4 bases, leaving 10 bases between them. The CDR3 contains 13 residues. The CDR3 reads CASSWGMGTEAFF. The CDR3 nucleotides are TGTGCCAGCAGCTGGGGCATGGGCACTGAAGCTTTCTTT.

The chain recombines TRBV9 with TRBJ2-1; TRBD2 agrees at 7 bases. The germline CDR1 and CDR2 sequences are SGDLS and YYNGEE. After removal of 4 bases from V and 2 bases from J, the junction contained 9 bases not matched to a gene. CDR3 length: 16 amino acids. The CDR3 is CASSRGLAVTYNEQFF. CDR3 DNA sequence: TGTGCCAGCAGCCGAGGGCTAGCGGTCACCTACAATGAGCAGTTCTTC.

CDR3 region: CASSLVADYEQYF. The CDR3 DNA follows: TGCGCCAGCAGCTTGGTAGCAGACTACGAGCAGTACTTC. The chain has TRBV5-1 and TRBJ2-7; unclear D gene. V shed 0 bases and J shed 3 bases, with 7 bases lying between them. The CDR3 runs to 13 residues. Germline CDR1 SGHRS, CDR2 YFSETQ. Drawing the rest from reference TRBV5-1 and TRBJ2-7, the complete variable domain is KAGVTQTPRYLIKTRGQQVTLSCSPISGHRSVSWYQQTPGQGLQFLFEYFSETQRNKGNFPGRFSGRQFSNSRSEMNVSTLELGDSALYLCASSLVADYEQYFGPGTRLTVT.